Sequencing of this T cell receptor beta chain was carried out in a study of blood T cell repertoires in COVID-19. Study context: Sites in the United States, Italy and Spain provided acute and convalescent COVID-19 samples.

Produced via immunoSEQ multiplex PCR; TCRdb's table is partial and in-frame only. The repertoire holds 210,000 or so clones, with approximately 91% as singletons. The sequenced material came from peripheral blood. This TCR came from an older woman with acute or convalescent COVID-19.

CDR3 DNA: TGTGCCACCTCGGGACAGGGTAGCGACGAGCAGTACTTC. It codes for CATSGQGSDEQYF. The V call is TRBV10-3, the J call TRBJ2-7, with TRBD1 matching 9 bases. Germline V CDR1 and CDR2: ENHRY, SYGVKD. V lost 10 bases, J lost 5 bases, and 9 bases stayed unmatched. CDR3 length: 13 residues.